Shown below are 28 T cell receptor beta chains from a single sample sequenced in a study of OX40 agonist ivuxolimab in advanced cancers. The data were produced by immunoSEQ multiplex PCR, yet TCRdb's version contains in-frame clones alone and is incomplete. The data hold about 76,000 clones, with around 85% observed a single time. This sample comprised CD4+ or CD8+ T cells sorted from blood, obtained in a trial of the OX40 agonist ivuxolimab. The receptors here all came from an adult with an advanced solid tumor such as melanoma, head and neck, liver or kidney cancer.

V gene TRBV29-1 combines with J gene TRBJ1-1; TRBD1 aligns across 8 bases. CDR1 is SQVTM, CDR2 ANQGSEA, per germline. This CDR3 is built from 13 residues. Trimming took 7 bases from V and 4 from J; bases not matched to a gene: 8. The CDR3 spells CSARQGFGTEAFF. For the CDR3, the DNA is TGCAGCGCTCGACAGGGGTTCGGCACTGAAGCTTTCTTT. Full variable domain (missing parts from reference TRBV29-1 and TRBJ1-1): SAVISQKPSRDICQRGTSLTIQCQVDSQVTMMFWYRQQPGQSLTLIATANQGSEATYESGFVIDKFPISRPNLTFSTLTVSNMSPEDSSIYLCSARQGFGTEAFFGQGTRLTVV.

The chain couples TRBV5-1 to TRBJ2-7, with a weak D call TRBD2 (6 bases). The CDR3 spans 15 residues. V lost 7 bases, J lost 0 bases, and 17 bases lay in between. CDR1 and CDR2 from the germline V gene are SGHRS and YFSETQ. DNA of the CDR3: TGCGCCAGCTCCCTGGGCGGGACCCTCTCCTACGAGCAGTACTTC. This codes for CASSLGGTLSYEQYF.

This clone came up a few times. The chain couples TRBV30 to TRBJ1-6; 8 positions match TRBD1. V dropped 3 bases and J dropped 10; count of bases not matched to a gene: 8. CDR1 and CDR2 from the germline V gene are GTSNPN and SVGIG (reference sequence). The CDR3 sequence is 14 residues long. CDR3 protein: CAWRTGTGYSPLHF. In DNA, the CDR3 is TGTGCCTGGAGGACCGGGACAGGATACTCACCCCTCCACTTT.

This chain links TRBV5-1 with TRBJ1-6; tentatively, D is TRBD1 (6 bases). The CDR3 is 14 residues long. V was shortened by 6 bases and J by 8 bases, with 15 bases between the two germline ends. Germline CDR1 is SGHRS and CDR2 is YFSETQ. The CDR3 region is CASNRAAGDSPLHF. The CDR3 DNA follows: TGCGCCAGCAATCGGGCGGCAGGGGATTCACCCCTCCACTTT.

This chain links TRBV7-7 with TRBJ2-5; TRBD2 matches 7 bases. Germline V gives CDR1 SSHAT, CDR2 FNYEAQ (reference sequence). V gave up 5 bases and J gave up 2 bases; unmatched junction bases: 2. The CDR3 runs to 13 residues. The CDR3 region is CASSRDYQETQYF. Written as DNA, the CDR3 is TGTGCCAGCAGCCGGGACTATCAAGAGACCCAGTACTTC.

The V and J genes are TRBV6-5 and TRBJ1-1; 7 bases agree with TRBD1. Germline CDR1 is MNHEY and CDR2 is SVGAGI. Trimming took 5 bases from V and 5 from J; bases not matched to a gene: 5. The CDR3 is made up of 13 amino acids. The CDR3 DNA reads as TGTGCCAGCAGTCCGAACAGGGGAACTGAAGCTTTCTTT. Translating it yields CASSPNRGTEAFF.

This clone was seen a handful of times. The chain employs TRBV28 and TRBJ1-1, with no clear D. This CDR3 has 13 residues. The V gene's germline CDR1 is MDHEN and CDR2 SYDVKM. V dropped 2 bases and J dropped 4 bases, with 8 bases sitting between them. CDR3 sequence: CASSLIRPTEAFF. The CDR3 DNA follows: TGTGCCAGCAGTTTAATAAGACCCACTGAAGCTTTCTTT. The full variable domain, completed using reference TRBV28 and TRBJ1-1, is DVKVTQSSRYLVKRTGEKVFLECVQDMDHENMFWYRQDPGLGLRLIYFSYDVKMKEKGDIPEGYSVSREKKERFSLILESASTNQTSMYLCASSLIRPTEAFFGQGTRLTVV.

CDR3 residues: CASTSRGHANTGELFF. The DNA of the CDR3 is TGTGCCAGCACAAGCCGGGGCCACGCGAACACCGGGGAGCTGTTTTTT. The chain couples TRBV9 to TRBJ2-2; D possibly uses TRBD1 or TRBD2 (5 bases each). Trimming took off 6 bases at V and 0 bases at J, with 15 bases between the two ends. The CDR3 loop spans 16 amino acids. Germline V gene data show CDR1 as SGDLS and CDR2 as YYNGEE.

The V call is TRBV28, the J call TRBJ2-1; 9 bases are shared with TRBD2. CDR1 and CDR2 (germline): MDHEN, SYDVKM. V dropped 6 bases and J dropped 8; count of bases not matched to a gene: 14. CDR3 length: 16 amino acids. This CDR3 is CASSPSLGGGVYEQFF. The CDR3 region has the DNA TGTGCCAGCAGCCCTAGCCTGGGCGGGGGGGTCTATGAGCAGTTCTTC.

V is TRBV7-2 and J is TRBJ1-4; D remains unclear. CDR1 is SGHTA, CDR2 FQGNSA, per germline. The CDR3 is 13 amino acids. V was trimmed by 6 bases and J by 7 bases, leaving 12 bases between them. This chain's CDR3 is CASRLADREKLFF. CDR3 DNA: TGTGCCAGCAGATTGGCCGACCGTGAAAAACTGTTTTTT.

This chain uses TRBV9 with TRBJ2-2; D not certain. The CDR3 extends over 14 amino acids. Germline V gives CDR1 SGDLS, CDR2 YYNGEE. Trimming cost V 3 bases and J 3 bases, with 9 bases left between them. Written as DNA, the CDR3 is TGTGCCAGCAGCGGGAATTCTTACACCGGGGAGCTGTTTTTT. This encodes CASSGNSYTGELFF.

The chain has TRBV19 and TRBJ1-1, with unresolved D. The CDR3 totals 13 residues. Germline V CDR1 and CDR2: LNHDA, SQIVND (reference sequence). V was pared by 6 bases and J by 0 bases, with 8 bases between. The CDR3 is CASSTAMNTEAFF. The CDR3 nucleotides are TGTGCCAGTAGCACAGCGATGAACACTGAAGCTTTCTTT.

The chain combines TRBV5-5 with TRBJ1-5; TRBD1 agrees at 8 bases. V trimming: 4 bases; J trimming: 8 bases; junction bases outside the gene matches: 11. The CDR3 length is 15 residues. The germline gives CDR1 SGHKS, CDR2 YYEKEE (reference sequence). The CDR3 region is CASSGTIRGPEPQHF. CDR3 coding DNA: TGTGCCAGCAGCGGGACAATCAGGGGGCCTGAGCCCCAGCATTTT.

The chain employs TRBV18 and TRBJ1-1; 9 positions agree with TRBD1. The CDR3 runs 17 residues. Germline CDR1 KGHSH, CDR2 LQKENI. The J segment lost 3 bases and the V segment lost 1 base, leaving 9 bases of the junction unmatched. This CDR3 reads CASSPLGTGPRDTEAFF. In nucleotides, the CDR3 is TGTGCCAGCTCACCACTAGGGACAGGGCCTCGGGACACTGAAGCTTTCTTT.

About this clone: An end of the junction does not agree with germline; a read error may underlie this. This chain links TRBV7-6 with TRBJ1-3; TRBD1 is a possible D gene (5 bases). Germline V lookup: CDR1 SGHVS, CDR2 FNYEAQ. The CDR3 runs 13 residues. This CDR3 is CASSSGTADSMYF. The CDR3 coding sequence is TGTGCCAGCAGCTCCGGGACCGCTGACTCCATGTATTTT.

Here the CDR3 reads CASSYKPGQQETQYF. In nucleotides, the CDR3 is TGTGCCAGCAGCTACAAACCGGGACAACAAGAGACCCAGTACTTC. J is TRBJ2-5 and V is TRBV7-6; TRBD1 is a possible D gene (6 bases). The germline CDR1 and CDR2 sequences are SGHVS and FNYEAQ. V shed 4 bases and J shed 2 bases, with 14 bases lying between them. The CDR3 has 15 amino acids. Using reference TRBV7-6 and TRBJ2-5 for the parts outside the CDR3, the full variable domain is GAGVSQSPRYKVTKRGQDVALRCDPISGHVSLYWYRQALGQGPEFLTYFNYEAQQDKSGLPNDRFSAERPEGSISTLTIQRTEQRDSAMYRCASSYKPGQQETQYFGPGTRLLVL.

The chain couples TRBV7-9 to TRBJ2-7; tentatively, D is TRBD2 (5 bases). V was trimmed by 5 bases and J by 2 bases, leaving 19 bases between them. Per the germline V gene, CDR1 is SEHNR and CDR2 is FQNEAQ (reference sequence). The CDR3 sequence is 16 residues long. The CDR3 DNA is TGTGCCAGCAGCCCGACGGATAAGGGAGCAACCTACGAGCAGTACTTC. Its protein is CASSPTDKGATYEQYF.

V and J are TRBV7-9 and TRBJ2-3; TRBD1 is a possible D gene (5 bases). Germline V lookup: CDR1 SEHNR, CDR2 FQNEAQ (reference sequence). The CDR3 totals 14 residues. The ends were cut back, 3 bases at V and 1 base at J, with 8 bases in the middle. CDR3 sequence reads: CASSFLGGTDTQYF. The CDR3 coding sequence is TGTGCCAGCAGCTTCCTAGGGGGCACAGATACGCAGTATTTT.

The rearrangement joins TRBV5-8 to TRBJ1-2, with 7 bases aligning to TRBD1. Germline lookup yields CDR1 SGHTS and CDR2 YDEGEE. The CDR3 totals 14 residues. The trim removed 3 bases at V and 9 bases at J, leaving 11 bases unmatched. Here the CDR3 reads CASSSDRTRASYTF. The DNA of the CDR3 is TGTGCCAGCAGCTCGGACAGGACGAGAGCAAGCTACACCTTC.

V usage is TRBV28 and J usage is TRBJ2-1; 8 bases agree with TRBD2. The V gene end was trimmed by 6 bases and the J gene end by 7 bases; junction bases not matched to a gene: 11. This CDR3 contains 15 residues. Germline CDR1 reads MDHEN; CDR2 reads SYDVKM. In DNA, the CDR3 is TGTGCCAGCAGGACGACTAGCGCCAGCCTTAATGAGCAGTTCTTC. Translation gives CASRTTSASLNEQFF.

The CDR3 DNA is TGTGCCAGCTCACCTCCGACAGGGGGCAGGAATGAGCAGTTCTTC. Protein: CASSPPTGGRNEQFF. This sequence joins TRBV18 and TRBJ2-1; 10 positions agree with TRBD1. V was pared by 3 bases and J by 7 bases, with 6 bases of the junction left unmatched. This CDR3 contains 15 residues. From germline, CDR1 is KGHSH and CDR2 LQKENI.

V usage is TRBV5-1 and J usage is TRBJ2-5; D may be TRBD2 (6 bases). Per germline, CDR1 SGHRS and CDR2 YFSETQ. The CDR3 spans 14 residues. V dropped 0 bases and J dropped 5 bases, with 11 bases sitting between them. CDR3 protein: CASSLVLADETQYF. The CDR3 DNA follows: TGCGCCAGCAGCTTGGTATTAGCGGACGAGACCCAGTACTTC.

The CDR3 DNA reads as TGTGCCAGCAGCGACACGCGACAGGGGTACCAAGAGACCCAGTACTTC. Protein: CASSDTRQGYQETQYF. J is TRBJ2-5 and V is TRBV11-1; 8 nucleotides align to TRBD1. Per germline, CDR1 SGHAT and CDR2 FQDESV (reference sequence). J lost 0 bases, V lost 5 bases, and 8 bases had no gene match. CDR3 size: 16 residues.

The chain joins TRBV18 to TRBJ1-4; D unresolved. Germline V lookup: CDR1 KGHSH, CDR2 LQKENI. The V and J ends lost 3 bases and 4 bases respectively, with 15 bases between them. This CDR3 has 16 residues. CDR3 protein: CASSPAPGVINEKLFF. In DNA form, the CDR3 reads TGTGCCAGCTCACCCGCTCCGGGTGTGATTAATGAAAAACTGTTTTTT.

V gene TRBV5-1 combines with J gene TRBJ2-4; 8 positions match TRBD2. This CDR3 region has 19 residues. Trimming at V came to 0 bases and at J to 0 bases, leaving 11 bases not matched to a gene. The germline gives CDR1 SGHRS, CDR2 YFSETQ. The CDR3 here is CASSLGAGGSSLAKNIQYF. As DNA, the CDR3 is TGCGCCAGCAGCTTGGGCGCGGGGGGCAGCTCACTAGCCAAAAACATTCAGTACTTC.

The genes are TRBV6-6 and TRBJ2-7; the D is unclear. The CDR3 contains 11 residues. Germline CDR1 reads MNHNY; CDR2 reads SVGAGI (reference sequence). V was cut by 4 bases and J by 3 bases, with 4 bases left in between. CDR3 DNA: TGTGCCAGCAGTTTCAGCTACGAGCAGTACTTC. This codes for CASSFSYEQYF.

This chain links TRBV5-1 with TRBJ1-2; D unclear. Germline CDR1 and CDR2: SGHRS and YFSETQ. Trimming shortened V by 0 bases and J by 2 bases, and 11 bases separated the two germline ends. The CDR3 spans 15 residues. The CDR3 coding sequence is TGCGCCAGCAGCTTGGGAGGCACCCAGAACTATGGCTACACCTTC. Its translation is CASSLGGTQNYGYTF.

The chain is built from TRBV7-9 and TRBJ1-4; 9 nucleotides line up with TRBD1. This CDR3 comprises 14 residues. The germline V gene has CDR1 SEHNR and CDR2 FQNEAQ (reference sequence). J lost 8 bases, V lost 5 bases, and 6 bases had no gene match. In DNA, the CDR3 is TGTGCCAGCAGCCCGGGACAGGGAGGGGAAAAACTGTTTTTT. This gives the protein CASSPGQGGEKLFF.